This T cell receptor beta chain stems from a study of blood T cells in healthy people across ages. With a J-beta primer mix and a sample-barcoded 5' primer, a second PCR ran roughly 6 to 11 cycles. Tagging of each cDNA molecule was performed by a template-switch adaptor with 12 random nucleotides. Paired-end reads containing CDR3 totaled no fewer than 2.5 million for each sample. TCRdb independently ran MiXCR on the 5' RACE reads; one entry per CDR3 protein. This table holds 700,000 or so distinct CDR3 sequences, roughly 43% found once. Sequenced material: blood. This TCR derives from a man at least 80 years old in good health.

The CDR3 nucleotides are TGTGCCAGCAGCTTACCGGGACAGGGAAAGTTTGGGACTGAAGCTTTCTTT. It is translated as CASSLPGQGKFGTEAFF. The V and J genes are TRBV5-6 and TRBJ1-1; 9 bases line up with TRBD1. Per the germline V gene, CDR1 is SGHDT and CDR2 is YYEEEE. Trimming at V came to 2 bases and at J to 5 bases, leaving 13 bases not matched to a gene. This CDR3 has 17 residues.